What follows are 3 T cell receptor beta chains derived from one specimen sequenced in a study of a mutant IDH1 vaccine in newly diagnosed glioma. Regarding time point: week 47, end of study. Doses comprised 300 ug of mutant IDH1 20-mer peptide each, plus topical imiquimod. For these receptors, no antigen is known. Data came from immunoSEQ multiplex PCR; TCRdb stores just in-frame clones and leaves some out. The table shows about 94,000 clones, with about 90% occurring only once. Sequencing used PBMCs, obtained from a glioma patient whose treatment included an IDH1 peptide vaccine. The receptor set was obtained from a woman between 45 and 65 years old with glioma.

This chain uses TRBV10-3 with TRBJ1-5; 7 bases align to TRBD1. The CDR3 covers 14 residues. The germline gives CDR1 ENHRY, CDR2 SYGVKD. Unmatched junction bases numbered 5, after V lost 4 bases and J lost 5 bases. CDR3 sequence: CAISVGDRDQPQHF. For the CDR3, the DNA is TGTGCCATCAGTGTTGGGGACAGAGATCAGCCCCAGCATTTT.

The CDR3 loop is CASSYKDTDTQYF. The CDR3 nucleotides are TGCGCCAGCAGCTACAAGGACACAGATACGCAGTATTTT. The V call is TRBV5-1, the J call TRBJ2-3, with D unclear. Per the germline V gene, CDR1 is SGHRS and CDR2 is YFSETQ. Trimming removed 3 bases at V and 2 bases at J, with 7 bases between. The CDR3 is 13 residues long.

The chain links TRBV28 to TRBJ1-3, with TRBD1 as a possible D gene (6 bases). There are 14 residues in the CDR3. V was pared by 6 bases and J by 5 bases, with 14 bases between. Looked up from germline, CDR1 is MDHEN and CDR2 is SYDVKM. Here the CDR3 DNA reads TGTGCCAGCAGACAGGGTTATAAGAGAAACACCATATATTTT. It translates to CASRQGYKRNTIYF.